This T cell receptor beta chain was obtained from a study of T-cell reconstitution after alpha-beta-depleted transplantation in children. CDR1 DFQATT and CDR2 SNEGSKA come from the germline V gene (reference sequence). Trimming removed 2 bases from V and 3 bases from J; junction bases left unmatched: 10. CDR3 length equals 15 residues. Construction of the TCRbeta library involved unique molecular identifiers. TCRdb re-called the PCR reads through MiXCR, storing one row per CDR3 protein. The sample lists roughly 28,000 distinct CDR3 sequences, roughly 19% occurring once. As regards this clonotype: Its antigen is still unknown.

Regarding the study as a whole: Newly produced T cells mostly accounted for T-cell counts and diversity one year post-transplant. Several hundred expanded graft clones reportedly supplied alpha-beta T cells about two months after transplant.

This specimen was PBMCs, mostly from graft donor cells, taken 60 days after TCRalphabeta/CD19-depleted stem cell transplant. This chain uses TRBV20-1 with TRBJ2-7; 7 positions agree with TRBD2. The TCR was taken from a male patient aged 2 to 9 who had a stem cell transplant for acute lymphoblastic leukemia, so the T cells may come from the graft donor. CDR3 sequence: CSARSSAGVYYEQYF. The DNA of the CDR3 is TGCAGTGCTAGATCCAGCGCGGGAGTGTACTACGAGCAGTACTTC.